This paragraph covers one TCR beta chain sequence. Its cognate antigen is unknown. This specimen belongs to a study of CD8+ T cells in alopecia areata. About the research overall: Those patients who were treated received oral tofacitinib, which was given at 5 to 10 mg twice daily for moderate-to-severe alopecia areata.

Notes on the study in general: Tofacitinib significantly brought down scalp clonality and expanded CD8+ clones among top 100.

Indicated treatment: oral pan-JAK inhibitor, 5-10 mg twice daily. CD4+ and CD8+ T cells were sorted from PBMCs. RNA extraction and reverse transcription yielded cDNA as sequencing template. Clones were sequenced by immunoSEQ multiplex PCR, and TCRdb holds only the in-frame ones, with some missing. This sample has roughly 190,000 clones, with roughly 60% found just once. The CDR3 contains 21 residues. Trimming stripped 0 bases from V and 1 base from J, with 22 bases between. Germline V CDR1 and CDR2: LGHNA, YSLEER. The source of this sequence is a human donor with alopecia areata. The sample here was CD4+ T cells sorted from blood, taken at week 24, from a patient treated with tofacitinib. The rearrangement joins TRBV4-3 to TRBJ2-6, with D perhaps matching TRBD2 (6 bases). The CDR3 region is CASSQDSPRTKGLSGANVLTF. Here the CDR3 DNA reads TGCGCCAGCAGCCAAGATTCCCCACGGACTAAGGGTCTTTCTGGGGCCAACGTCCTGACTTTC.